This entry is about one T cell receptor (beta chain). Antigen specificity is unknown. TCRdb independently ran MiXCR on the 5' RACE reads; one entry per CDR3 protein. Of roughly 1,500,000 distinct CDR3 sequences listed, under 35% are singletons. The data originate from a study of identical twins. Study-level points and caveats: Beta out-of-frame sequences displayed a weaker excess of sharing between twins.

The germline gives CDR1 MNHEY, CDR2 SMNVEV (reference sequence). The length of the CDR3 is 16 residues. V was shortened by 6 bases and J by 2 bases, with 18 bases between the two germline ends. Sequencing was performed on cord blood. The origin of this receptor is a newborn girl in good health. J is TRBJ2-3 and V is TRBV27, with a possible D match to TRBD2 (6 bases). CDR3 sequence: CASSLGLGELTDTQYF. DNA for the CDR3: TGTGCCAGCAGCCTGGGACTGGGGGAACTCACAGATACGCAGTATTTT.